A single sample is the source of the 6 T cell receptor beta chains below, sequenced in a study of T cell responses to AZD1222 COVID-19 vaccine. TCRdb's table, derived via immunoSEQ multiplex PCR, lists solely in-frame clones and lacks some. The table shows some 130,000 clones, with about nine tenths occurring only once. This sample comprised peripheral blood, obtained 28 days after the second AZD1222 dose. Receptors originate from an adult who received the AZD1222 COVID-19 vaccine.

This chain uses TRBV7-2 with TRBJ1-5; D possibly corresponds to TRBD1 (6 bases). The CDR3 contains 16 residues. The germline V gene encodes CDR1 SGHTA and CDR2 FQGNSA. The ends were cut back, 2 bases at V and 4 bases at J, with 15 bases in the middle. The CDR3 DNA sequence: TGTGCCAGCAGCTTATTAGTGACAGGCGTTAATCAGCCCCAGCATTTT. As protein: CASSLLVTGVNQPQHF.

This sequence joins TRBV11-2 and TRBJ2-1; D remains unclear. This CDR3 is built from 15 residues. Germline values: CDR1 SGHAT, CDR2 FQNNGV. V lost 4 bases and J lost 0, with 10 bases in between. CDR3 nucleotide sequence: TGTGCCAGCAGCTCCCATCACATCTCCTACAATGAGCAGTTCTTC. This sequence encodes CASSSHHISYNEQFF.

The chain employs TRBV19 and TRBJ1-2, with D perhaps matching TRBD1 (5 bases). CDR3 length equals 14 residues. V was shortened by 0 bases and J by 8 bases, with 13 bases between the two germline ends. Per germline, CDR1 LNHDA and CDR2 SQIVND (reference sequence). Here the CDR3 DNA reads TGTGCCAGTAGTATAGATGCCCCAGGGCGCGGCTACACCTTC. Translating it yields CASSIDAPGRGYTF.

The chain carries TRBV30 and TRBJ2-5, with D unclear. Trimming took 3 bases from V and 0 from J, leaving 5 bases between them. The CDR3 is made up of 12 amino acids. CDR1 GTSNPN and CDR2 SVGIG come from the germline V gene (reference sequence). The CDR3 nucleotides are TGTGCCTGGAGACAGTACCAAGAGACCCAGTACTTC. It encodes CAWRQYQETQYF. The full variable domain, with the rest looked up from reference TRBV30 and TRBJ2-5, is SQTIHQWPATLVQPVGSPLSLECTVEGTSNPNLYWYRQAAGRGLQLLFYSVGIGQISSEVPQNLSASRPQDRQFILSSKKLLLSDSGFYLCAWRQYQETQYFGPGTRLLVL.

The chain employs TRBV7-9 and TRBJ2-1; D unresolved. The V end was cut by 5 bases, the J end by 5 bases, with 4 bases between. Germline V gene data show CDR1 as SEHNR and CDR2 as FQNEAQ (reference sequence). The CDR3 loop spans 11 amino acids. The CDR3 sequence: CASSLNNEQFF. CDR3 nucleotide sequence: TGTGCCAGCAGCCTCAACAATGAGCAGTTCTTC.

The rearrangement links TRBV30 to TRBJ2-3; D possibly uses TRBD1 or TRBD2 (5 bases each). Germline V gives CDR1 GTSNPN, CDR2 SVGIG (reference sequence). The CDR3 runs 13 residues. V lost 8 bases and J lost 6, with 18 bases in between. In nucleotides, the CDR3 is TGTGCCCGCCGTGGGCAGGGCGGGGATACGCAGTATTTT. The encoded protein is CARRGQGGDTQYF.